Sequencing of this T cell receptor (beta chain) was carried out in a study of cytomegalovirus exposure and HLA in healthy donors. General study findings and limits: Later analysis identified some 16,000 TCR beta sequences associated with HLA alleles, using a false discovery rate threshold of 0.05. The listing of 150 to 200 TCR beta chains classed them as cytomegalovirus-associated.

The PCR ran on 60 Vbeta and 13 Jbeta primers. Clones were read by immunoSEQ multiplex PCR, and TCRdb kept only the in-frame ones, dropping some. The table lists about 140,000 clones, approximately 82% of them singletons. The table lists this clone with a count of one. Its specificity is unknown. This CDR3 has 14 residues. The germline CDR1 and CDR2 sequences are SEHNR and FQNEAQ (reference sequence). V shed 4 bases, J shed 3 bases, and the junction held 6 bases outside the gene matches. Sampled while nominally healthy, donors likely had unrecorded immune exposures. Sample: PBMCs. The chain links TRBV7-9 to TRBJ2-7; 7 bases align to TRBD2. This clonotype was obtained from a man aged 18 to 35 in good health and CMV-seropositive. CDR3 region: CASSSEGRGYEQYF. Written as DNA, the CDR3 is TGTGCCAGCAGCTCCGAGGGGAGGGGCTACGAGCAGTACTTC.